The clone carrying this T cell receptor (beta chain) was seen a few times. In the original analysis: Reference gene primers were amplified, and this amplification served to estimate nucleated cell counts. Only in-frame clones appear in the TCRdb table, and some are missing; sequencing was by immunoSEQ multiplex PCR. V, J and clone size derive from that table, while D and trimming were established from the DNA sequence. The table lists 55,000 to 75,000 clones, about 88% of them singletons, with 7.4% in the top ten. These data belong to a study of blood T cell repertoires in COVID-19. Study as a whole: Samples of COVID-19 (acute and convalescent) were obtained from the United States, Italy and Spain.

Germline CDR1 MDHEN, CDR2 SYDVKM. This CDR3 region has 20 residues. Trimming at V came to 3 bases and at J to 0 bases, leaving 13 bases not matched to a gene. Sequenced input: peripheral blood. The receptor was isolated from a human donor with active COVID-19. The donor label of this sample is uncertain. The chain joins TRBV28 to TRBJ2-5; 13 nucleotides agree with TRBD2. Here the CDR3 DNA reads TGTGCCAGCAGTTTTCCCCTCGGACTAGCGGGAGTGCGAAACCAAGAGACCCAGTACTTC. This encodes CASSFPLGLAGVRNQETQYF.